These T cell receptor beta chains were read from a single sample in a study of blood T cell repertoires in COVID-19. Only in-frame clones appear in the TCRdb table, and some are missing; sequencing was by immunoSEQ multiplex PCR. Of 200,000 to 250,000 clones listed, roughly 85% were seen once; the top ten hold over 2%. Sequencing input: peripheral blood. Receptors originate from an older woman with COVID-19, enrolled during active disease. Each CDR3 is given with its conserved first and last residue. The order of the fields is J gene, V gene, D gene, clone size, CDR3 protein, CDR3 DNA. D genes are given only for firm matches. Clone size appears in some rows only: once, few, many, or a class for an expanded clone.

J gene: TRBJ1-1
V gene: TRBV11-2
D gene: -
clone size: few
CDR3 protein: CASSLLQTGMNTEAFF
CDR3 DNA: TGTGCCAGCAGCTTACTTCAAACAGGGATGAACACTGAAGCTTTCTTT

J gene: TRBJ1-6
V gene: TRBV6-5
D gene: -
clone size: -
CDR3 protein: CASSSGTFYNSPLHF
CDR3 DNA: TGTGCCAGCAGTTCAGGGACTTTCTATAATTCACCCCTCCACTTT

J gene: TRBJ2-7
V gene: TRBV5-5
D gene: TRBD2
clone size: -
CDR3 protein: CASSFYLAGQTPSYEQYF
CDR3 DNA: TGTGCCAGCAGCTTTTACCTAGCGGGACAAACCCCTTCCTACGAGCAGTACTTC

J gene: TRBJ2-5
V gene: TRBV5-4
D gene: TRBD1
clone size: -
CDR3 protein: CASMRRDRGVETQYF
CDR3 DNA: TGTGCCAGCATGCGCCGGGACAGGGGTGTAGAGACCCAGTACTTC

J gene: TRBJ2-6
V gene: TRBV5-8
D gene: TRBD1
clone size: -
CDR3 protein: CASSLSQGAGGANVLTF
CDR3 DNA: TGTGCCAGCAGCTTATCCCAGGGGGCAGGCGGGGCCAACGTCCTGACTTTC

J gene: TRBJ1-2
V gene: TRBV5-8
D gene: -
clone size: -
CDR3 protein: CASSLRSYGYTF
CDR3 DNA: TGTGCCAGCAGCTTGCGCAGTTATGGCTACACCTTC

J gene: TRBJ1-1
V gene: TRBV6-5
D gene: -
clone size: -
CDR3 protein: CASSYSTGMNTEAFF
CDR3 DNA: TGTGCCAGCAGTTACTCTACAGGAATGAACACTGAAGCTTTCTTT

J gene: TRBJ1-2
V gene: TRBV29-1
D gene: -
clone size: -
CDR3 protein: CSVRPQVNGYTF
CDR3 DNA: TGCAGCGTTCGACCTCAGGTTAACGGCTACACCTTC

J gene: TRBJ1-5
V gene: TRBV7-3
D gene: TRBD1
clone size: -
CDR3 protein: CASSETGNNQPQHF
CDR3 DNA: TGTGCCAGCAGCGAGACAGGGAACAATCAGCCCCAGCATTTT

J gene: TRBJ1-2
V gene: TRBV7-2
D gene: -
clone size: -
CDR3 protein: CASSSGNFPGYGYTF
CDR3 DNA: TGTGCCAGCAGCTCCGGGAATTTTCCGGGCTATGGCTACACCTTC

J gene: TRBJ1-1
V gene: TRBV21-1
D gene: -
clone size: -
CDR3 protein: CASSKPPDRGKMNTEAFF
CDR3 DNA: TGTGCCAGCAGCAAACCCCCGGACAGGGGAAAGATGAACACTGAAGCTTTCTTT